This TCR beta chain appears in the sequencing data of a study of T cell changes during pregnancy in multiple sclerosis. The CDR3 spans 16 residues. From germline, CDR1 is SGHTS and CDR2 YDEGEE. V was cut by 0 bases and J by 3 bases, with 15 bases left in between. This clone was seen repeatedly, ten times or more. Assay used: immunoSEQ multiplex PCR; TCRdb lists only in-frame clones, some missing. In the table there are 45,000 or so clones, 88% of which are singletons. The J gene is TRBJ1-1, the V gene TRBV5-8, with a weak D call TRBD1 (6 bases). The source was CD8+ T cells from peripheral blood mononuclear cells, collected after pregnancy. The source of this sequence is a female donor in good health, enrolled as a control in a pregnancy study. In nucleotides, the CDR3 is TGTGCCAGCAGCTTGGCCTTGCGGGGGCTTGACACTGAAGCTTTCTTT. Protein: CASSLALRGLDTEAFF.